What follows are 20 T cell receptor beta chains derived from one specimen sequenced in a study of blood T cell repertoires in COVID-19 (dated by TCRdb to about 2020). Library method: the immunoSEQ multiplex PCR assay. TCRdb took over this immuneACCESS table, retaining in-frame rearrangements with V and J assigned. Such tables are incomplete; in checked studies, under half of the missing clones stem from an unresolved V gene, and the remainder is unexplained. The sample yields more than 200,000 clones; about 88% were counted once. Approximately 2.2% of the sample rests with the top ten. Sequencing input: peripheral blood. The source is a woman aged 35 to 49 who had recovered from COVID-19.

The V and J genes are TRBV23-1 and TRBJ2-7; 7 positions agree with TRBD2. Being an ORF, TRBV23-1 has a function that is uncertain. The trim removed 8 bases at V and 0 bases at J, leaving 16 bases unmatched. The CDR3 sequence is 17 residues long. The CDR3 DNA reads as TGCGCCAGCGACCAATTTGGGGGAGGGCCGAACTCCTACGAGCAGTACTTC. Encoded protein: CASDQFGGGPNSYEQYF.

About this clone: The junction departs from the called germline gene at one end, perhaps through a read error. This chain connects TRBV7-7 to TRBJ2-3; 7 nucleotides align to TRBD1. CDR1 is SSHAT and CDR2 is FNYEAQ in the germline V gene (reference sequence). The CDR3 extends over 14 amino acids. CDR3 coding DNA: TGTGCTAGCAGCTTAACAGGGGTCACAGATACGCAGTATTTT. Translation: CASSLTGVTDTQYF.

This sequence joins TRBV7-2 and TRBJ1-2, with TRBD1 matching 8 bases. The V segment lost 1 base and the J segment 4 bases; nucleotides outside the gene matches: 8. The CDR3 loop spans 16 amino acids. Germline values: CDR1 SGHTA, CDR2 FQGNSA. This CDR3 is CASSLDGQGARYGYTF. In DNA form, the CDR3 reads TGTGCCAGCAGCTTAGATGGTCAGGGGGCGCGCTATGGCTACACCTTC.

The CDR3 loop is CASSLPPTGTGLLDSPLHF. DNA of the CDR3: TGCGCCAGCAGCCTCCCACCCACCGGGACAGGCCTCTTGGATTCACCCCTCCACTTT. This chain links TRBV4-1 with TRBJ1-6, with 8 bases aligning to TRBD1. CDR1 is MGHRA and CDR2 is YSYEKL in the germline V gene. The CDR3 loop spans 19 amino acids. The V gene end was trimmed by 4 bases and the J gene end by 8 bases; junction bases not matched to a gene: 19.

This clone was found a few times. The chain is built from TRBV28 and TRBJ1-2; no reliable D call. Per the germline V gene, CDR1 is MDHEN and CDR2 is SYDVKM. The V end lost 3 bases, the J end lost 8 bases, and 16 bases lay between the germline ends. The CDR3 has 14 amino acids. CDR3 region: CASSFPSNREGYTF. In DNA, the CDR3 is TGTGCCAGCAGTTTCCCCTCCAACAGAGAAGGCTACACCTTC.

This chain joins TRBV6-5 and TRBJ1-2, with a tentative D call TRBD1 (6 bases). Germline CDR1 and CDR2: MNHEY and SVGAGI. This CDR3 spans 11 amino acids. V lost 9 bases to trimming and J lost 5 bases, with 10 bases between them. CDR3: CASRGFYGYTF. The CDR3 nucleotides are TGTGCCAGTAGGGGGTTTTATGGCTACACCTTC.

The V and J genes are TRBV7-2 and TRBJ2-3, with D possibly TRBD2 on 6 matching bases. The CDR3 spans 13 residues. Looked up from germline, CDR1 is SGHTA and CDR2 is FQGNSA. V lost 5 bases to trimming and J lost 6 bases, with 12 bases between them. The CDR3 DNA follows: TGTGCCAGCAGCCGGAGGGAGCGGGATACGCAGTATTTT. As protein: CASSRRERDTQYF.

This rearrangement joins TRBV19 to TRBJ2-1; 11 nucleotides line up with TRBD1. Germline loops: CDR1 LNHDA, CDR2 SQIVND (reference sequence). V shed 7 bases, J shed 6 bases, and the junction held 11 bases outside the gene matches. CDR3 length: 16 residues. As DNA, the CDR3 is TGTGCCAGTAAGGCGCCGGGACAGGGGGTCTTCAATGAGCAGTTCTTC. Its translation is CASKAPGQGVFNEQFF.

The chain is built from TRBV28 and TRBJ1-2, with a tentative D call TRBD1 (6 bases). CDR3 length equals 15 residues. The germline gives CDR1 MDHEN, CDR2 SYDVKM. Trimming removed 3 bases from V and 4 bases from J, with 15 bases in between. CDR3 region: CASSFPQGVAYGYTF. DNA for the CDR3: TGTGCCAGCAGTTTCCCACAGGGTGTTGCCTATGGCTACACCTTC.

The rearrangement uses TRBV19 and TRBJ1-1; D is unclear. CDR1 and CDR2 (germline): LNHDA, SQIVND (reference sequence). CDR3 length: 14 amino acids. V was pared by 2 bases and J by 1 base, with 8 bases between. The CDR3 sequence is CASSISRENTEAFF. CDR3 sequence (DNA): TGTGCCAGTAGTATAAGTAGAGAGAACACTGAAGCTTTCTTT.

The chain couples TRBV4-1 to TRBJ1-4; no clear D gene. CDR3 length: 16 amino acids. Germline assignment: CDR1 MGHRA and CDR2 YSYEKL. Trimming removed 0 bases at V and 5 bases at J, with 13 bases between. As DNA, the CDR3 is TGCGCCAGCAGCCAAGAAGCATCGAACAGCAATGAAAAACTGTTTTTT. It translates to CASSQEASNSNEKLFF.

The V call is TRBV7-2, the J call TRBJ2-1, with D possibly TRBD1 on 7 matching bases. This CDR3 has 17 residues. Germline CDR1 reads SGHTA; CDR2 reads FQGNSA. V was cut by 5 bases and J by 3 bases, with 20 bases left in between. The CDR3 reads CASSPTRQGAGYNEQFF. CDR3 in DNA: TGTGCCAGCAGCCCGACCCGACAGGGAGCGGGCTACAATGAGCAGTTCTTC.

J is TRBJ2-7 and V is TRBV18; no clear D. There are 12 residues in the CDR3. V was shortened by 6 bases and J by 3 bases, with 9 bases between the two germline ends. Germline V gene data show CDR1 as KGHSH and CDR2 as LQKENI. The CDR3 is CASSPTVYEQYF. The CDR3 nucleotides are TGTGCCAGCTCCCCTACTGTCTACGAGCAGTACTTC.

V is TRBV5-5 and J is TRBJ2-6; D unresolved. Deletions cut 0 bases from V and 3 bases from J, with 7 bases between. The CDR3 has 15 amino acids. The germline CDR1 and CDR2 sequences are SGHKS and YYEKEE (reference sequence). The DNA for the CDR3 is TGTGCCAGCAGCTTGGGGGCGTATGGGGCCAACGTCCTGACTTTC. This gives the protein CASSLGAYGANVLTF. Full variable domain (missing parts from reference TRBV5-5 and TRBJ2-6): DAGVTQSPTHLIKTRGQQVTLRCSPISGHKSVSWYQQVLGQGPQFIFQYYEKEERGRGNFPDRFSARQFPNYSSELNVNALLLGDSALYLCASSLGAYGANVLTFGAGSRLTVL.

V gene TRBV19 combines with J gene TRBJ1-3; 7 bases align to TRBD1. The length of the CDR3 is 17 residues. After removal of 3 bases from V and 0 bases from J, the junction contained 8 bases not matched to a gene. Germline CDR1 and CDR2: LNHDA and SQIVND (reference sequence). Written as DNA, the CDR3 is TGTGCCAGTAGTATCGCAACAGGGGCTTTCTCTGGAAACACCATATATTTT. Its protein is CASSIATGAFSGNTIYF.

This clone was recorded only once. This sequence joins TRBV4-1 and TRBJ2-7; 12 nucleotides agree with TRBD2. The CDR3 length is 18 residues. The germline CDR1 and CDR2 sequences are MGHRA and YSYEKL. With V trimmed by 0 bases and J by 2 bases, 8 bases remained unmatched. The CDR3 nucleotides read TGCGCCAGCAGCCAAGAGACTAGCGGGAGACATCTAACCTACGAGCAGTACTTC. Encoded protein: CASSQETSGRHLTYEQYF.

The chain carries TRBV5-1 and TRBJ2-1; 13 positions agree with TRBD2. The trim removed 0 bases at V and 8 bases at J, leaving 5 bases unmatched. CDR1 is SGHRS, CDR2 YFSETQ, per germline. The CDR3 contains 16 residues. The CDR3 bases are TGCGCCAGCAGCTTGGTTGGACTAGCGGGGGTGGATGAGCAGTTCTTC. Translation: CASSLVGLAGVDEQFF.

This chain joins TRBV10-3 and TRBJ1-6; D remains unclear. This CDR3 has 16 amino acids. Germline assignment: CDR1 ENHRY and CDR2 SYGVKD. The V gene lost 10 bases and the J gene lost 0 bases, with 16 bases spanning the gap. CDR3 loop: CATQPGQSSYNSPLHF. DNA of the CDR3: TGTGCCACCCAGCCAGGCCAGAGCTCCTATAATTCACCCCTCCACTTT.

This chain uses TRBV5-8 with TRBJ2-5, with D tentatively TRBD1 (6 bases). This CDR3 spans 12 amino acids. Germline V gene data show CDR1 as SGHTS and CDR2 as YDEGEE. V lost 4 bases and J 4 bases, leaving 8 bases between the germline ends. The CDR3 region is CASSRDIETQYF. The CDR3 nucleotides are TGTGCCAGCAGCCGGGACATAGAGACCCAGTACTTC. The whole variable domain, filled in from reference TRBV5-8 and TRBJ2-5, reads EAGVTQSPTHLIKTRGQQATLRCSPISGHTSVYWYQQALGLGLQFLLWYDEGEERNRGNFPPRFSGRQFPNYSSELNVNALELEDSALYLCASSRDIETQYFGPGTRLLVL.

This clone is a singleton in its sample. The chain uses TRBV9 and TRBJ2-5, with D perhaps matching TRBD2 (6 bases). In germline, CDR1 is SGDLS, CDR2 YYNGEE. The V and J ends lost 0 bases and 4 bases respectively, with 7 bases between them. CDR3 size: 13 residues. The CDR3 DNA follows: TGTGCCAGCAGCGTAGTGGGAGGAGAGACCCAGTACTTC. Translating it yields CASSVVGGETQYF.